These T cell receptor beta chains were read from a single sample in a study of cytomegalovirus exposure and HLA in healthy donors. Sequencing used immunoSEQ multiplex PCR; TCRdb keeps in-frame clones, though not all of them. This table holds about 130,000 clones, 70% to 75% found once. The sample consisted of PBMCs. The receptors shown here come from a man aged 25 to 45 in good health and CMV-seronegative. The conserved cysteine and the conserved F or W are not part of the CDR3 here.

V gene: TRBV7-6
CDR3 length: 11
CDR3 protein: ASSSDRGNTIY

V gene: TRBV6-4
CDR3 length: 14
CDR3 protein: ASSATSGRTVGEQF

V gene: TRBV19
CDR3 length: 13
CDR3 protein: ASSITPRDQETQY

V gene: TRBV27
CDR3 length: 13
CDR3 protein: ASSLGQGIYNEQF

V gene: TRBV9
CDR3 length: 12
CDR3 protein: ASSEGGGWETQY

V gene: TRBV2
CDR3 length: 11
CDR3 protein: ASLESSYNEQF

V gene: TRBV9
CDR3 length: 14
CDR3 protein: ASITPPGQGLYEQY

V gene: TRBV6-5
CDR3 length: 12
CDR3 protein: ASSYATGYYGYT

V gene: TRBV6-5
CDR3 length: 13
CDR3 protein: ASTRDTALNTEAF

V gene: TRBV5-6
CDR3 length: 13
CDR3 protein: ASSFPPGQSYEQY

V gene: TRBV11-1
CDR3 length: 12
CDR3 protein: ASSSSGGADTQY

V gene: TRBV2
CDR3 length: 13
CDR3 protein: ASTFIRGAGYEQY

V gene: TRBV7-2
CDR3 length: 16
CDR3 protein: ASSLIEAEGGGANEQF

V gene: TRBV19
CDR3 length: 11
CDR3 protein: ASSGGYNQPQH

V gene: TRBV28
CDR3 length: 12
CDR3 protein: ASLTSGSYNEQF

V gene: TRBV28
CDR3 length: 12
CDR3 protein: ASSGGQATNEQF

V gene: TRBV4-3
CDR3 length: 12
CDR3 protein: ASSQNSGRYTQY

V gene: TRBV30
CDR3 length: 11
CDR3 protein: AWSSRSYGEAF

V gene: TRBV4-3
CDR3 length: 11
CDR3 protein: ASSQDTPSEQY

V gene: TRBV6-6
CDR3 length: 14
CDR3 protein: ASKWAGDRGQETQY

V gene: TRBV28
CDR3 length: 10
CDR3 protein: ASRTQGGPQH

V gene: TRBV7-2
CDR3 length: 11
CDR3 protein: ASAGQVGSPLH

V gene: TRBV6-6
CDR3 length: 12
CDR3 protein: ASRLRVMNTEAF

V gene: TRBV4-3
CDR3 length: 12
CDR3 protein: ASSQVAVYNEQF

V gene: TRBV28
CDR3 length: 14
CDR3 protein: ASSLWLTGLEETQY

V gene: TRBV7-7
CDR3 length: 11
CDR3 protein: ASSLAEADEQF

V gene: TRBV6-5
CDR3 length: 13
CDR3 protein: ASSYGEGPEGEQY

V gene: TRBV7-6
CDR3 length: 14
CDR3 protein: ASSLAVEGVHNEQF

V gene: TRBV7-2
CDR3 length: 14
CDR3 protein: ASSPMLAGVRETQY

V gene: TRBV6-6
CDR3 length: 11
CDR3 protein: ASTNSPSYGYT

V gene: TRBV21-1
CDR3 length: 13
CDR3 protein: ASDETGALNEKLF